This T cell receptor beta chain originates from a study of T cell responses to AZD1222 COVID-19 vaccine. Germline V gene sequence: CDR1 SGHRS, CDR2 YFSETQ. The V gene end was trimmed by 4 bases and the J gene end by 7 bases; junction bases not matched to a gene: 8. This CDR3 has 15 amino acids. Points from the study as a whole: The peak T cell response came first, and repertoires were sampled only after it.

Here immunoSEQ multiplex PCR was the method, and the copy in TCRdb shows in-frame clones only, minus some. The sample has about 140,000 clones, 93% seen once. With regard to this clone: The target antigen is unknown.

The TCR sequence derives from an adult who had recovered from COVID-19. The source was peripheral blood, collected after recovery from COVID-19. The chain combines TRBV5-1 with TRBJ2-7, with 13 bases aligning to TRBD2. The CDR3 is CASSHGTSGTQEQYF. CDR3 DNA sequence: TGCGCCAGCAGCCACGGGACTAGCGGGACTCAAGAGCAGTACTTC.